This T cell receptor beta chain was recovered during a study of cytotoxic CD8 clonotypes in ibrutinib-treated CLL. The germline CDR1 and CDR2 sequences are MNHEY and SVGAGI. The V gene end was trimmed by 4 bases and the J gene end by 4 bases; junction bases not matched to a gene: 7. This CDR3 spans 15 amino acids. Study-level findings and limits: Ibrutinib response saw clonality rise, and progression saw it return toward baseline.

For this clone: Its specificity is unknown.

Repertoires were generated with immunoSEQ multiplex PCR, while TCRdb's copy carries only in-frame clones and drops some. The sample has some 140,000 clones, approximately 89% seen once. This clonotype originated in a human donor with chronic lymphocytic leukemia. The sequencing used PBMCs, collected after 12 months of ibrutinib treatment. The chain is built from TRBV6-5 and TRBJ2-7, with TRBD2 matching 10 bases. The CDR3 here is CASSFTGTSVYEQYF. CDR3 DNA sequence: TGTGCCAGCAGTTTCACCGGGACTAGCGTATACGAGCAGTACTTC.